This TCR beta chain was documented in a study of blood T cells in healthy people across ages. Study-wide findings and caveats: The recorded TCR beta diversity per million T cells decreased in a roughly linear manner with age.

Alongside a J-beta primer mix, a sample-barcoded 5' primer served in a second PCR lasting roughly 7 to 11 cycles. MiXCR, run by TCRdb on the 5' RACE reads, gives a single entry per CDR3 protein. The sample includes fewer than 1,000,000 distinct CDR3 sequences, around two fifths of them seen just once. In the case of this clonotype: Its matching antigen is unknown.

Looked up from germline, CDR1 is ENHRY and CDR2 is SYGVKD. The V segment lost 5 bases and the J segment 2 bases; nucleotides outside the gene matches: 8. The CDR3 totals 15 residues. The clonotype was recovered from a man aged 60 to 69 in good health. The V gene is TRBV10-3, the J gene TRBJ2-5; 7 bases line up with TRBD2. Sequencing input: blood. CDR3 sequence: CAISKLVGGQETQYF. Here the CDR3 DNA reads TGTGCCATCAGTAAACTAGTGGGGGGGCAAGAGACCCAGTACTTC.